Listed here are 10 T cell receptor beta chains from one sample, sequenced in a study of T cells in Graves' hyperthyroidism and ophthalmopathy. There were TCR beta CDR3 regions amplified from RNA transcripts. In the first-round RT-PCR of the TCR CDR3, the HTBI primer set was used. Each CDR3 protein gets one entry after TCRdb re-called the multiplex PCR reads with MiXCR. This table has roughly 570,000 distinct CDR3 sequences, roughly 14% appearing once. Sequenced: blood. Every receptor here comes from a woman aged 25 to 45 with Graves' hyperthyroidism.

This rearrangement joins TRBV7-2 to TRBJ2-3; D is unresolved. This CDR3 region has 15 residues. Germline V gene lookup returns CDR1 SGHTA and CDR2 FQGNSA. Deletions cut 5 bases from V and 2 bases from J, with 14 bases between. CDR3 in DNA: TGTGCCAGCAGCCCCCTGATGAGTTTCACAGATACGCAGTATTTT. Amino acids: CASSPLMSFTDTQYF.

This sequence joins TRBV20-1 and TRBJ2-7, with 14 bases matching TRBD2. The ends lost 0 bases at V and 2 bases at J; junction bases unmatched: 9. The CDR3 spans 18 residues. Germline CDR1 is DFQATT and CDR2 is SNEGSKA (reference sequence). CDR3 region: CSARETGTSGRVPYEQYF. CDR3 DNA: TGCAGTGCTAGAGAAACCGGGACTAGCGGGAGAGTCCCCTACGAGCAGTACTTC.

V gene TRBV18 combines with J gene TRBJ1-5, with D unresolved. From germline, CDR1 is KGHSH and CDR2 LQKENI. V dropped 2 bases and J dropped 9 bases, with 11 bases sitting between them. This CDR3 is built from 13 residues. The CDR3 is CASSPMGDGPQHF. The CDR3 region has the DNA TGTGCCAGCTCACCAATGGGTGACGGGCCCCAGCATTTT.

This clonotype was observed many times. This chain connects TRBV12-3 or TRBV12-4 to TRBJ1-5; D ambiguous. The CDR3 is made up of 14 amino acids. Trimming removed 6 bases from V and 4 bases from J, with 13 bases in between. For the CDR3, the DNA is TGTGCCAGCAGCCCAACCATCCTGAATCAGCCCCAGCATTTT. Amino acid sequence: CASSPTILNQPQHF.

This clonotype was seen many times. The chain joins TRBV5-1 to TRBJ2-7; 7 nucleotides match TRBD2. Germline values: CDR1 SGHRS, CDR2 YFSETQ. V lost 1 base and J lost 3; bases outside the gene matches: 4. The length of the CDR3 is 14 residues. CDR3 sequence reads: CASSLTPGGYEQYF. The CDR3 DNA follows: TGCGCCAGCAGCTTGACCCCGGGAGGCTACGAGCAGTACTTC.

A note on this clonotype: A much bigger clone sits one base away, suggesting this may be a read error. This sequence joins TRBV18 and TRBJ2-7, with D unclear. CDR3 size: 11 residues. With 2 bases removed from V and 5 bases from J, the gap between germline ends came to 4 bases. Germline lookup yields CDR1 KGHSH and CDR2 LQKENI. CDR3 protein: CASSPEDEQYF. The CDR3 nucleotides read TGTGCCAGCTCACCAGAGGACGAGCAGTACTTC.

This clonotype was picked up one time. This chain links TRBV25-1 with TRBJ2-3; 9 bases match TRBD2. CDR1 and CDR2 (germline): MGHDK, SYGVNS. The CDR3 is 14 amino acids. J gave up 6 bases and V 2 bases, and 3 bases lay outside the gene matches. The CDR3 DNA reads as TGTGCCAGCAGTGAAGGACTAGCGCTTGATACGCAGTATTTT. This encodes CASSEGLALDTQYF.

This clonotype was seen a handful of times. The CDR3 DNA reads as TGTGCCAGTAGGCTCGACAGGGGGGGTAATGAAAAACTGTTTTTT. Amino acid sequence: CASRLDRGGNEKLFF. V gene TRBV19 combines with J gene TRBJ1-4, with TRBD1 matching over 9 bases. With V trimmed by 6 bases and J by 4 bases, 6 bases remained unmatched. In germline, CDR1 is LNHDA, CDR2 SQIVND (reference sequence). This CDR3 spans 15 amino acids.

There are many counts of this clonotype. This chain connects TRBV12-3 or TRBV12-4 to TRBJ1-4; perhaps TRBD1 as D (5 bases). Trimming cost V 5 bases and J 0 bases, with 10 bases left between them. This CDR3 comprises 15 residues. The CDR3 sequence: CASSLRDPTNEKLFF. CDR3 in DNA: TGTGCCAGCAGTCTCAGGGATCCAACTAATGAAAAACTGTTTTTT.

Comments on this clonotype: A read error may explain this, as a much larger clone is one base away. Likely a read error: the CDR3 ends without its conserved phenylalanine or tryptophan. The CDR3 DNA sequence: TGTGCCAGCAGTCCTCCTGGACTAGCGGGGGGCTCCTACGAGCAGTACTCC. It encodes CASSPPGLAGGSYEQYS. J is TRBJ2-7 and V is TRBV6-1, with 14 positions matching TRBD2. The CDR3 contains 17 residues. From germline, CDR1 is MNHNS and CDR2 SASEGT. After removal of 5 bases from V and 0 bases from J, the junction contained 6 bases not matched to a gene.